This is a list of T cell receptor beta chains from one sample in a study of control samples from healthy donors and cancer patients. This table comes from immunoSEQ multiplex PCR, and its TCRdb copy is limited to in-frame clones, with some not included. The sample lists about 190,000 clones, approximately 95% seen once, with over 1.1% in the top ten. The material sequenced was blood. These receptors were taken from a man in his late teens or twenties in good health. Both conserved end residues are part of each CDR3. Fields, in order: clone size, D gene, V gene, J gene, CDR3 protein, CDR3 DNA. The D gene is left open where the match is weak. Clone size, where shown, is once, few, many, or a class for clones that have expanded.

-,-,TRBV14,TRBJ1-4,CASAQGLREKLFF,TGTGCCAGCGCTCAGGGTTTAAGAGAAAAACTGTTTTTT
once,TRBD1,TRBV19,TRBJ1-1,CASSTGQVPNTEAFF,TGTGCCAGTAGTACCGGACAGGTCCCTAACACTGAAGCTTTCTTT
-,-,TRBV28,TRBJ1-2,CASKVGSGGRDGYTF,TGTGCCAGCAAAGTGGGATCCGGGGGGCGGGATGGCTACACCTTC
-,-,TRBV18,TRBJ2-3,CASSPRIGLGGGTDTQYF,TGTGCCAGCTCACCACGTATAGGCCTTGGAGGGGGCACAGATACGCAGTATTTT
once,-,TRBV19,TRBJ1-6,CASRFRDYNSPLHF,TGTGCCAGTAGATTCCGGGACTACAATTCACCCCTCCACTTT
-,TRBD1,TRBV7-9,TRBJ2-3,CASSPDQGALDTQYF,TGTGCCAGCAGCCCCGACCAGGGGGCGTTAGATACGCAGTATTTT
-,TRBD2,TRBV3-1/TRBV3-2,TRBJ2-7,CASSQVGGLAYEQYF,TGTGCCAGCAGCCAAGTCGGGGGACTAGCCTACGAGCAGTACTTC
-,-,TRBV4-1,TRBJ1-2,CASSQVNGGGYTF,TGCGCCAGCAGCCAAGTGAACGGGGGAGGCTACACCTTC
-,-,TRBV6-5,TRBJ1-1,CASGMGGANTEAFF,TGTGCCAGCGGGATGGGGGGGGCGAACACTGAAGCTTTCTTT
-,TRBD2,TRBV5-5,TRBJ2-7,CARSLGTSGGLGEQYF,TGTGCCCGCAGCTTAGGGACTAGCGGGGGTTTGGGGGAGCAGTACTTC
-,TRBD1,TRBV29-1,TRBJ2-7,CSVLRGTVPFEQYF,TGCAGCGTCCTTAGGGGGACAGTTCCTTTTGAGCAGTACTTC
-,-,TRBV5-1,TRBJ1-6,CASSPSGIRGNSPLHF,TGCGCCAGCAGCCCTTCAGGGATAAGGGGTAATTCACCCCTCCACTTT
-,TRBD2,TRBV5-1,TRBJ2-1,CASSFGTSGGDYNEQFF,TGCGCCAGCAGCTTCGGGACTAGCGGGGGAGACTACAATGAGCAGTTCTTC
-,-,TRBV12-3/TRBV12-4,TRBJ1-1,CASSGAIAREAFF,TGTGCCAGCAGCGGGGCTATTGCCCGTGAAGCTTTCTTT
-,-,TRBV13,TRBJ2-7,CASSWGGPSYEQYF,TGTGCCAGCTCCTGGGGGGGGCCATCCTACGAGCAGTACTTC
once,-,TRBV12-3/TRBV12-4,TRBJ2-6,CASSLANVLTF,TGTGCCAGCAGTCTGGCCAACGTCCTGACTTTC
-,TRBD1,TRBV2,TRBJ1-2,CASKPRDSHGYTF,TGTGCCAGCAAGCCCAGGGACAGTCATGGCTACACCTTC
-,-,TRBV10-3,TRBJ1-1,CAISESSTGEAFF,TGTGCCATCAGTGAGTCTTCGACAGGAGAAGCTTTCTTT
-,TRBD1,TRBV10-3,TRBJ1-2,CAISEPDRVNYGYTF,TGTGCCATCAGTGAGCCGGACAGGGTTAACTATGGCTACACCTTC
once,TRBD1,TRBV28,TRBJ1-2,CASSSALGQGASGYTF,TGTGCCAGCAGTTCCGCACTCGGACAGGGGGCCTCTGGCTACACCTTC
-,TRBD1,TRBV6-2/TRBV6-3,TRBJ2-5,CASSFGQGGETQYF,TGTGCCAGCAGCTTCGGACAGGGGGGGGAGACCCAGTACTTC